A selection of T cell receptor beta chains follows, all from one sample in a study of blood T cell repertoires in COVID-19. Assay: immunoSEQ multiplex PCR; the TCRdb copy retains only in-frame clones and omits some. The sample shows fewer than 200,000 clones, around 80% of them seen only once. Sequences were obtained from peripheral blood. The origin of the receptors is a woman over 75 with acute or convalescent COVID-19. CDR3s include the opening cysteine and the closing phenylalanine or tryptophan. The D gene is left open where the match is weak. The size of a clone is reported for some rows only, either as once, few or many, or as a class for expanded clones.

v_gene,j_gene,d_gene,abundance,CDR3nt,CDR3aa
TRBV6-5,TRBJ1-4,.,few,TGTGCCAGCAGTTTCCGTCTTAATGAAAAACTGTTTTTT,CASSFRLNEKLFF
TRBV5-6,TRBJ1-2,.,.,TGTGCCAGCAGCAGGTCACTTCGCTCGGGCTATGGCTACACCTTC,CASSRSLRSGYGYTF
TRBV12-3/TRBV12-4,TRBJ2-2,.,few,TGTGCCAGCACTGAGGTTGGGGAGCTGTTTTTT,CASTEVGELFF
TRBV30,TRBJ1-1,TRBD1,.,TGTGCCTGGAGCTCCGGGACAGGGGGGGCGAACACTGAAGCTTTCTTT,CAWSSGTGGANTEAFF
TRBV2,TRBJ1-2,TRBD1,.,TGTGCCAGCAGGGGGACAGGGGGCGAAGGCTACACCTTC,CASRGTGGEGYTF
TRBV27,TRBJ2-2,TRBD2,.,TGTGCCAGCGTTAGACTAGCGGGACCCCCCGGGGAGCTGTTTTTT,CASVRLAGPPGELFF
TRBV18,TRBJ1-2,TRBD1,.,TGTGCCAGCTCCACTGACAGGGTTACTGGCTACACCTTC,CASSTDRVTGYTF
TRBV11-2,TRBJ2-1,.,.,TGTGCCAGCAGCTTGAAGGTGGAGCAATTCTTC,CASSLKVEQFF
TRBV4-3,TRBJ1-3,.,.,TGCGCCAGCAGCCTCTCCCAGGGAACTGGAAACACCATATATTTT,CASSLSQGTGNTIYF
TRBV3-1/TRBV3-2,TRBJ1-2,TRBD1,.,TGTGCCAGCAGTCACAACAGGGGGCCTGGCTACACCTTC,CASSHNRGPGYTF
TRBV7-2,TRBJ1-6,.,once,TGTGCCAGCAGCCCTGACAGGATTTCACCCCTCCACTTT,CASSPDRISPLHF
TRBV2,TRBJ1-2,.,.,TGTGCCAGCAGTGAGAGAGGGCCCAACTATGGCTACACCTTC,CASSERGPNYGYTF